This T cell receptor beta chain was captured by sequencing in a study of shared clonotypes between healthy human individuals. Several immunoSEQ 96-well plates shared each subset's DNA, each plate a replicate. Sequencing used immunoSEQ multiplex PCR; TCRdb keeps in-frame clones, though not all of them. The table has about 2.1 million clones, just over 90% seen once. Germline-derived CDR1 and CDR2 are LNHNV and YYDKDF (reference sequence). V shed 1 base, J shed 3 bases, and the junction held 19 bases outside the gene matches. The CDR3 sequence is 22 residues long. CD8 cells classed as naive were CD45RO-negative and positively selected for CCR7, excluding terminally differentiated effector memory CD45RA+ cells.

The chain links TRBV15 to TRBJ2-3; TRBD2 matches 13 bases. This clonotype was obtained from a man between 18 and 35 years old in good health. Some clones in this sample may be carry-over from other donors' samples. Source material: naive CD8+ T cells from PBMCs. The CDR3 loop reads CATSRGANSMTSGRYRTDTQYF. For the CDR3, the DNA is TGTGCCACCAGCAGAGGAGCAAATTCGATGACTAGCGGGAGGTACCGGACAGATACGCAGTATTTT.